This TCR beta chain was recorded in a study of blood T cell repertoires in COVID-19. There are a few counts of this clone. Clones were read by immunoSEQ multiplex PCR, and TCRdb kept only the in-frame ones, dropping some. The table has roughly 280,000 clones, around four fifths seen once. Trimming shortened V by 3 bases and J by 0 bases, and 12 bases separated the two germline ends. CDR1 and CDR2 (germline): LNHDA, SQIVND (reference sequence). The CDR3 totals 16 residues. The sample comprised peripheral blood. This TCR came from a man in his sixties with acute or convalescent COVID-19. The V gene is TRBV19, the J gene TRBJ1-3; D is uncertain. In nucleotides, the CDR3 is TGTGCCAGTAGTATGCTCGAACTCGGCTCTGGAAACACCATATATTTT. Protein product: CASSMLELGSGNTIYF. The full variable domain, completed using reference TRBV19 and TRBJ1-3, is DGGITQSPKYLFRKEGQNVTLSCEQNLNHDAMYWYRQDPGQGLRLIYYSQIVNDFQKGDIAEGYSVSREKKESFPLTVTSAQKNPTAFYLCASSMLELGSGNTIYFGEGSWLTVV.